The TCR beta chain under discussion was sequenced for a study of graft-versus-host responses after intestinal transplantation. Study-level background: Multivisceral, liver-intestinal, or isolated intestinal transplants were given to recipients. Notes on the study in general: Graft-versus-host to host-versus-graft clonal ratios in allografts were high in patients with graft-donor T cell macrochimerism. Association was observed between peak circulating GvH clone levels and early post-transplant HvG declines.

A note on this clone: Its matching antigen is unknown.

Some clones are missing from TCRdb's copy, which holds only in-frame ones; the method was immunoSEQ multiplex PCR. This table has about 93,000 clones, 90% to 95% appearing once. Trimming removed 5 bases from V and 2 bases from J; junction bases left unmatched: 10. The germline gives CDR1 SEHNR, CDR2 FQNEAQ (reference sequence). The CDR3 has 16 amino acids. The chain carries TRBV7-9 and TRBJ2-7; 9 positions match TRBD1. The receptor was derived from a human donor who received an intestinal transplant. The sequences come from unstimulated CD8+ T cells sorted from spleen or lymph node cells, collected before intestinal transplant. The CDR3: CASSTNNRDRAYEQYF. The CDR3 nucleotides are TGTGCCAGCAGCACAAATAACCGGGACAGGGCCTACGAGCAGTACTTC.